This T cell receptor beta chain was obtained from a study of T cell responses to AZD1222 COVID-19 vaccine. Notes on this clone: Its matching antigen is unknown.

TCRdb's copy holds only in-frame clones and misses some; the assay was immunoSEQ multiplex PCR. The table shows about 99,000 clones, with roughly nine tenths occurring only once. Study results and caveats: Per reports, nearly half of all spike-specific TCRs target regions that are unmutated in variants.

Sequencing was performed on peripheral blood, taken 28 days after the second AZD1222 dose. The sequence was collected from an adult who received the AZD1222 COVID-19 vaccine.

CDR3 sequence (DNA): TGCGCCAGCAGCCCACGGGGCATCTCCTACAATGAGCAGTTCTTC. Translating gives CASSPRGISYNEQFF. The chain recombines TRBV4-3 with TRBJ2-1; D possibly uses TRBD1 or TRBD2 (5 bases each). V lost 4 bases and J lost 0, with 10 bases in between. The V gene's germline CDR1 is LGHNA and CDR2 YSLEER. The CDR3 length is 15 residues.